This T cell receptor (beta chain) was profiled in a study of blood T cell repertoires in COVID-19. In the study overall: Samples taken during acute and convalescent COVID-19 were collected in the United States, Italy and Spain. The cDNA or gDNA used as material had been derived from T cells, B-cell-depleted T cells, or PBMCs.

Germline loops: CDR1 SNHLY, CDR2 FYNNEI. This CDR3 spans 13 amino acids. Per the original data handling: Cell counts per sample came from amplifying reference gene primers. Data came from immunoSEQ multiplex PCR; TCRdb stores just in-frame clones and leaves some out. V and J calls and clone size follow that table, whereas D and trimming were derived from the DNA. The sample holds about 280,000 clones; 88% are singletons and the top ten take 9% to 9.5%. The sequenced material came from peripheral blood. The chain carries TRBV2 and TRBJ2-1; 7 positions agree with TRBD1. The source is a man younger than 35 with active or convalescent COVID-19. CDR3 nucleotides: TGTGCGAGGGGGCCAGTGGATGACAATGAGCAGTTCTTC. Translating gives CARGPVDDNEQFF.